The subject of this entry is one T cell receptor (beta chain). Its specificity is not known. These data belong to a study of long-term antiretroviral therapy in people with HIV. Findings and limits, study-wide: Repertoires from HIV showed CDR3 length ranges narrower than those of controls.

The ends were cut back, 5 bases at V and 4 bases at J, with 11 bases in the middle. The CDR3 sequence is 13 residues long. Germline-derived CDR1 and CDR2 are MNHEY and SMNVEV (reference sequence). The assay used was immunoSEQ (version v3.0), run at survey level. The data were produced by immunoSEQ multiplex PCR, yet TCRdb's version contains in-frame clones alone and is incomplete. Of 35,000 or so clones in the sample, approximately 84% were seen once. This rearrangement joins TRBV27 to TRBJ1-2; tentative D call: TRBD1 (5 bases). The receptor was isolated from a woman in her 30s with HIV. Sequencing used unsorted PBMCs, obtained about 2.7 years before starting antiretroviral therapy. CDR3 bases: TGTGCCAGCAGTCAGGGATTGAGCTATGGCTACACCTTC. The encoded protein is CASSQGLSYGYTF.